This entry is about one T cell receptor beta chain. The antigen remains unidentified. This specimen belongs to a study of T-cell reconstitution after alpha-beta-depleted transplantation in children. Study-wide results and limits: Several patients had high TCRbeta diversity at day 60; it came from surviving recipient T cells and thymic progenitors. After transplant, at about two months, alpha-beta T cells were reportedly derived from several hundred expanded graft clones. Hyperexpanded clones declined; after one year, newly produced T cells mostly supplied diversity.

The CDR3 contains 15 residues. After removal of 4 bases from V and 2 bases from J, the junction contained 7 bases not matched to a gene. Germline V gene lookup returns CDR1 SGHKS and CDR2 YYEKEE (reference sequence). Preparation of the TCRbeta library used unique molecular identifiers. TCRdb redid the calling of the PCR reads with MiXCR, one entry per CDR3 protein. The sample contains 550,000 to 800,000 distinct CDR3 sequences, around 13% of which appear only once. The sequence came from a girl aged 2-15 years with congenital amegakaryocytic thrombocytopenia, due to receive a stem cell transplant. The chain employs TRBV5-5 and TRBJ1-1; 8 positions match TRBD1. The material was PBMCs, obtained before TCRalphabeta/CD19-depleted stem cell transplant. CDR3: CASSIIGQGNTEAFF. The CDR3 DNA sequence: TGTGCCAGCAGCATCATTGGACAGGGAAACACTGAAGCTTTCTTT. Filled out from reference TRBV5-5 and TRBJ1-1, the complete variable domain reads DAGVTQSPTHLIKTRGQQVTLRCSPISGHKSVSWYQQVLGQGPQFIFQYYEKEERGRGNFPDRFSARQFPNYSSELNVNALLLGDSALYLCASSIIGQGNTEAFFGQGTRLTVV.